Below, 14 T cell receptor beta chains from the same sample are listed, as sequenced in a study of shared clonotypes between healthy human individuals. The method was immunoSEQ multiplex PCR; TCRdb's version includes in-frame clones alone and lacks a portion of them. Of roughly 2,000,000 clones in the sample, roughly 93% are singletons; the top ten hold 1.5% to 2%. CD8 cells classed as naive were CD45RO-negative and positively selected for CCR7, excluding terminally differentiated effector memory CD45RA+ cells. The specimen sequenced was naive CD8+ T cells from PBMCs. The receptors shown here come from a man aged 18 to 29 in good health. Some clones in this sample may be carry-over from other donors' samples.

The table lists this clone with a few counts. This rearrangement joins TRBV7-9 to TRBJ2-1, with D tentatively TRBD2 (5 bases). From germline, CDR1 is SEHNR and CDR2 FQNEAQ (reference sequence). V was pared by 8 bases and J by 10 bases, with 9 bases between. The CDR3 has 10 residues. The CDR3 here is CASAGTEQFF. The DNA for the CDR3 is TGTGCCAGCGCGGGCACGGAGCAGTTCTTC.

This clone was recorded only once. The genes are TRBV2 and TRBJ1-5; tentative D call: TRBD1 (5 bases). The V gene lost 5 bases and the J gene lost 1 base, with 18 bases spanning the gap. The CDR3 has 17 residues. CDR1 and CDR2 (germline): SNHLY, FYNNEI. The CDR3 DNA follows: TGTGCCAGCAGTTACCCTGAGCAGGGTGGGAGCAATCAGCCCCAGCATTTT. This encodes CASSYPEQGGSNQPQHF.

DNA of the CDR3: TGTGCCAGCAGCTTAGGCTCGGTAGCGGGAGGCTACGAGCAGTACTTC. Amino acid sequence: CASSLGSVAGGYEQYF. The genes are TRBV11-2 and TRBJ2-7; TRBD2 matches at 10 bases. Per the germline V gene, CDR1 is SGHAT and CDR2 is FQNNGV. The CDR3 runs 16 residues. The junction had 6 bases not matched to a gene; V was cut back by 1 base and J by 3 bases.

V usage is TRBV9 and J usage is TRBJ2-7, with 7 positions matching TRBD2. Trimming at V came to 0 bases and at J to 2 bases, leaving 5 bases not matched to a gene. The CDR3 sequence is 15 residues long. Germline V CDR1 and CDR2: SGDLS, YYNGEE. CDR3 amino acids: CASSVEAGLTYEQYF. As DNA, the CDR3 is TGTGCCAGCAGCGTAGAAGCGGGACTTACCTACGAGCAGTACTTC. Full variable domain (outside the CDR3, taken from reference TRBV9 and TRBJ2-7): DSGVTQTPKHLITATGQRVTLRCSPRSGDLSVYWYQQSLDQGLQFLIQYYNGEERAKGNILERFSAQQFPDLHSELNLSSLELGDSALYFCASSVEAGLTYEQYFGPGTRLTVT.

The CDR3 DNA follows: TGTGCCAGCAGTCGCCCGGGAATTTACGCTGAAGCTTTCTTT. As protein: CASSRPGIYAEAFF. This chain joins TRBV28 and TRBJ1-1; D call uncertain. V dropped 5 bases and J dropped 6 bases, with 16 bases sitting between them. This CDR3 spans 14 amino acids. Germline assignment: CDR1 MDHEN and CDR2 SYDVKM.

To note about this clone: This sample also contains other DNA sequences that code for the same CDR3. This chain joins TRBV7-9 and TRBJ1-1; D unresolved. Trimming cost V 5 bases and J 6 bases, with 10 bases left between them. Germline CDR1 SEHNR, CDR2 FQNEAQ (reference sequence). The CDR3 has 12 residues. CDR3 protein: CASSLLLAEAFF. The CDR3 DNA reads TGTGCCAGCAGCCTCCTTTTGGCTGAAGCTTTCTTT.

This chain connects TRBV7-9 to TRBJ1-1, with 8 bases matching TRBD1. This CDR3 contains 14 residues. Germline CDR1 and CDR2: SEHNR and FQNEAQ (reference sequence). With 3 bases clipped from V and 5 bases from J, the junction kept 5 bases outside the gene matches. The CDR3 protein is CASSFRTGRTEAFF. As DNA, the CDR3 is TGTGCCAGCAGCTTTCGGACAGGGCGGACTGAAGCTTTCTTT.

The genes are TRBV5-1 and TRBJ2-7; 8 nucleotides agree with TRBD1. The CDR3 runs 15 residues. In germline, CDR1 is SGHRS, CDR2 YFSETQ. With V trimmed by 0 bases and J by 2 bases, 4 bases remained unmatched. CDR3 in DNA: TGCGCCAGCAGCTTGGCCGGGACAGGAACCTACGAGCAGTACTTC. It is translated as CASSLAGTGTYEQYF.

V usage is TRBV23-1 and J usage is TRBJ2-1; no definite D call. TRBV23-1 is annotated as an ORF whose role is uncertain. The CDR3 length is 12 residues. With 7 bases removed from V and 7 bases from J, the gap between germline ends came to 11 bases. This chain's CDR3 is CASTHRQNEQFF. In DNA, the CDR3 is TGCGCCAGCACCCACCGCCAGAATGAGCAGTTCTTC.

The gene calls are TRBV2 and TRBJ2-1; no definite D call. The germline V and J ends were trimmed by 2 bases and 0 bases, with 17 bases remaining between them. This CDR3 contains 18 residues. Germline CDR1 SNHLY, CDR2 FYNNEI. Here the CDR3 reads CASSEREALGFSYNEQFF. The CDR3, as DNA: TGTGCCAGCAGTGAACGAGAGGCCCTTGGGTTCTCCTACAATGAGCAGTTCTTC.

With regard to this clone: Other DNA sequences in this sample translate to the same CDR3. The rearrangement uses TRBV11-1 and TRBJ2-3, with D hard to call. This CDR3 is 13 amino acids long. The V gene's germline CDR1 is SGHAT and CDR2 FQDESV (reference sequence). Trimming took off 5 bases at V and 3 bases at J, with 9 bases between the two ends. CDR3 amino acids: CASSPPFTDTQYF. CDR3 sequence (DNA): TGTGCCAGCAGCCCCCCTTTTACAGATACGCAGTATTTT. Complete variable domain (other parts from reference TRBV11-1 and TRBJ2-3): EAEVAQSPRYKITEKSQAVAFWCDPISGHATLYWYRQILGQGPELLVQFQDESVVDDSQLPKDRFSAERLKGVDSTLKIQPAELGDSAMYLCASSPPFTDTQYFGPGTRLTVL.

This chain connects TRBV7-8 to TRBJ2-1, with D perhaps matching TRBD2 (5 bases). V was trimmed by 2 bases and J by 2 bases, leaving 10 bases between them. The CDR3 extends over 15 amino acids. In germline, CDR1 is SGHVS, CDR2 FQNEAQ. The chain's CDR3 is CASSLISVPYNEQFF. The CDR3 nucleotides are TGTGCCAGCAGCTTAATTAGCGTCCCCTACAATGAGCAGTTCTTC.

This chain uses TRBV9 with TRBJ2-1, with D uncertain. The V gene lost 5 bases and the J gene lost 4 bases, with 19 bases spanning the gap. This CDR3 spans 16 amino acids. The V gene's germline CDR1 is SGDLS and CDR2 YYNGEE. In DNA, the CDR3 is TGTGCCAGCAGTGCATCGCCCGGCAGCTCGTACAATGAGCAGTTCTTC. Its protein product is CASSASPGSSYNEQFF. The complete variable domain, with remaining parts taken from reference TRBV9 and TRBJ2-1, reads DSGVTQTPKHLITATGQRVTLRCSPRSGDLSVYWYQQSLDQGLQFLIQYYNGEERAKGNILERFSAQQFPDLHSELNLSSLELGDSALYFCASSASPGSSYNEQFFGPGTRLTVL.

This clone came up once. This chain uses TRBV4-1 with TRBJ2-7, with D possibly TRBD2 on 6 matching bases. Germline V gene lookup returns CDR1 MGHRA and CDR2 YSYEKL. The CDR3 is made up of 15 amino acids. Deletions cut 4 bases from V and 4 bases from J, with 17 bases between. The CDR3 spells CASSPAKGLPYEQYF. The CDR3 nucleotides are TGCGCCAGCAGCCCTGCTAAGGGACTCCCTTACGAGCAGTACTTC.